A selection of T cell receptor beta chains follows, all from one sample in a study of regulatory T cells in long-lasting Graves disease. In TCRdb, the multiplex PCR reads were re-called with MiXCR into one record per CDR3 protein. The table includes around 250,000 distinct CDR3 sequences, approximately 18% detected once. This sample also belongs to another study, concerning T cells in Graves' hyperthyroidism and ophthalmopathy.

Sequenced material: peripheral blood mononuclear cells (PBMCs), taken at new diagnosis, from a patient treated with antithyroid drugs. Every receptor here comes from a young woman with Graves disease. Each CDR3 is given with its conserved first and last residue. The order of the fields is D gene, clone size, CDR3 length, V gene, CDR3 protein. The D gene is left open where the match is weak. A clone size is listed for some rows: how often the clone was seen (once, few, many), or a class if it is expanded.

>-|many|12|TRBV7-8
CASSSWGQPQHF
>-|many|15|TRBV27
CASSLWQVRNTEAFF
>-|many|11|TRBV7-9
CASSLVETQYF
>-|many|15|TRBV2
CASSDLGAGQDTQYF
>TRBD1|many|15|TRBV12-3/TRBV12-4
CASSFWDSMNTEAFF
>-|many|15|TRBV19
CASSTTWTANYGYTF
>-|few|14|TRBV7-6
CASNEGGPYNEQFF
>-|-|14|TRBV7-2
CASRWTAEDTEAFF
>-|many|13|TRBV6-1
CASSLLGTDTQYF
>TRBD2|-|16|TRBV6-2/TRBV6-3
CASSSYEAGGLYEQYF
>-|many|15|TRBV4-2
CASSQGVSSNQPQHF
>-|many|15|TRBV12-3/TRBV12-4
CASSLWGRGTDTQYF
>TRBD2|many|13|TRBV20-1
CSAGLELGHEQFF
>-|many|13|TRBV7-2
CASSTRTEETQYF
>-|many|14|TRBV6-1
CASSNIRGQETQYF
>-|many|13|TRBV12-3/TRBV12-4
CASSDNVVGELFF
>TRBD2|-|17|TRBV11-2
CASSLISVLAGVETQYF
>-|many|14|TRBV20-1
CSARGGRAGNEQFF
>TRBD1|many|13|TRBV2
CASTKDRGQPQHF
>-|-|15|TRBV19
CASRGGEQGNQPQHF
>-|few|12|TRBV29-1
CSVDTPGNTIYF